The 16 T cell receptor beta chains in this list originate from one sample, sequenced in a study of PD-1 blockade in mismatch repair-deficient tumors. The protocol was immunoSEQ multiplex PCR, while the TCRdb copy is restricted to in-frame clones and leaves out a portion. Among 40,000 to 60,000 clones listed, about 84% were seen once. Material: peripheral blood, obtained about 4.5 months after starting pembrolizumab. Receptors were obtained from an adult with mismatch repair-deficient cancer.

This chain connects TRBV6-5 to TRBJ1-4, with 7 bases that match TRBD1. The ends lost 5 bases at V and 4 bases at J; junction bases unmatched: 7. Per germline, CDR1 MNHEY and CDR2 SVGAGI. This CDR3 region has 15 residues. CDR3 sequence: CASSAEGANNEKLFF. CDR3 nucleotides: TGTGCCAGCAGTGCGGAGGGGGCGAATAATGAAAAACTGTTTTTT.

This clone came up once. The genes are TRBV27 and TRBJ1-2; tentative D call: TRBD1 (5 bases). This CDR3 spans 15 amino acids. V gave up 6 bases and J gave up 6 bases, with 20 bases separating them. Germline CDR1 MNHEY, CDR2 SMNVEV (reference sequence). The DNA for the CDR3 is TGTGCCAGCAGCCCGGGGGGATCAGGCGGGAATGGCTACACCTTC. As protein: CASSPGGSGGNGYTF.

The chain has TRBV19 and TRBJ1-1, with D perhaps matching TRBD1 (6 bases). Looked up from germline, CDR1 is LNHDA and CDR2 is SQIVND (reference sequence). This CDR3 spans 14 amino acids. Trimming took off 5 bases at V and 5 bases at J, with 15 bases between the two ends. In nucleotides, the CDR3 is TGTGCCAGTAGTCCCCGAACCCAGGGGACTGAAGCTTTCTTT. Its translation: CASSPRTQGTEAFF.

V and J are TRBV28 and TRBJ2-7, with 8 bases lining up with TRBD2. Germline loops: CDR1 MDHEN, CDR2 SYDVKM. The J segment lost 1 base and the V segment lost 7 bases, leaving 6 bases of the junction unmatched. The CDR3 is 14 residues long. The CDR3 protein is CASISGGGSYEQYF. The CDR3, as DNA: TGTGCCAGCATAAGCGGGGGTGGGTCCTACGAGCAGTACTTC.

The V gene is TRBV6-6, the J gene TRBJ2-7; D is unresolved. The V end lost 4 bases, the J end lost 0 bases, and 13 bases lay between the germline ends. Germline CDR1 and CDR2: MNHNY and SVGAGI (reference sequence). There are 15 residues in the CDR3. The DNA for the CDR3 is TGTGCCAGCAGTTCAATAGGGCAGAGCTCCTACGAGCAGTACTTC. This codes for CASSSIGQSSYEQYF.

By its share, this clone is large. The CDR3 DNA follows: TGTGCCAGTAGTAGTCTAGCGGGAGACACCGGGGAGCTGTTTTTT. Amino acid sequence: CASSSLAGDTGELFF. The V call is TRBV19, the J call TRBJ2-2, with 10 nucleotides matching TRBD2. The V and J ends lost 4 bases and 3 bases, in that order; junction bases with no gene match: 2. Germline V CDR1 and CDR2: LNHDA, SQIVND (reference sequence). This CDR3 is 15 amino acids long.

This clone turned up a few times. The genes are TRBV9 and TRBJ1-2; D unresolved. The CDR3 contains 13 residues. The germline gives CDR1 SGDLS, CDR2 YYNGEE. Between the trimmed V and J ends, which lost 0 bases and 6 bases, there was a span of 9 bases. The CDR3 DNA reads TGTGCCAGCAGCGTAGGGACGCTTGATGGCTACACCTTC. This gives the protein CASSVGTLDGYTF. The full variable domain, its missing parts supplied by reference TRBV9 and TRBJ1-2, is DSGVTQTPKHLITATGQRVTLRCSPRSGDLSVYWYQQSLDQGLQFLIQYYNGEERAKGNILERFSAQQFPDLHSELNLSSLELGDSALYFCASSVGTLDGYTFGSGTRLTVV.

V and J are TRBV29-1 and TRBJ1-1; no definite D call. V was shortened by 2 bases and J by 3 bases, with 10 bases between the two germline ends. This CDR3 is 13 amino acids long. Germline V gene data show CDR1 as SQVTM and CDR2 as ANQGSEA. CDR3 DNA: TGCAGCGTTGAATTGCAGCTCGACACTGAAGCTTTCTTT. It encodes CSVELQLDTEAFF.

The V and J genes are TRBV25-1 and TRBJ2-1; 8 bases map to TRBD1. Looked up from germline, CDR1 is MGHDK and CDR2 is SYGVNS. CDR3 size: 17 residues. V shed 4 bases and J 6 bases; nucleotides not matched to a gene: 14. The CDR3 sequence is CASSVTLSDRGINEQFF. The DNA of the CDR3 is TGTGCCAGCAGTGTAACCCTTTCCGACAGGGGAATCAATGAGCAGTTCTTC.

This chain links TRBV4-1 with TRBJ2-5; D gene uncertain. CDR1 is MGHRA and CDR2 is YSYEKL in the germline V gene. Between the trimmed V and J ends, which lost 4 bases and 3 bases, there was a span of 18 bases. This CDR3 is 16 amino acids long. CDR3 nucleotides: TGCGCCAGCAGCCTTTCCCCCCCGCGGTACGAAGAGACCCAGTACTTC. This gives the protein CASSLSPPRYEETQYF.

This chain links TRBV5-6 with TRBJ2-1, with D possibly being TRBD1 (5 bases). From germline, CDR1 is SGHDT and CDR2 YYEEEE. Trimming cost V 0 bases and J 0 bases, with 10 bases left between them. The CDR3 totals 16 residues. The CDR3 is CASSLGGPSSYNEQFF. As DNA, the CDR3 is TGTGCCAGCAGCTTGGGGGGCCCCAGCTCCTACAATGAGCAGTTCTTC.

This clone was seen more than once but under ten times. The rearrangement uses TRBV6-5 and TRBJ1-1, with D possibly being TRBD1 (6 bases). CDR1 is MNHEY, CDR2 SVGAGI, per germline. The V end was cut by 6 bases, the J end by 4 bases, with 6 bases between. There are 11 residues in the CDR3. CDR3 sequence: CASSRGTEAFF. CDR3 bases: TGTGCCAGCAGCAGGGGCACTGAAGCTTTCTTT.

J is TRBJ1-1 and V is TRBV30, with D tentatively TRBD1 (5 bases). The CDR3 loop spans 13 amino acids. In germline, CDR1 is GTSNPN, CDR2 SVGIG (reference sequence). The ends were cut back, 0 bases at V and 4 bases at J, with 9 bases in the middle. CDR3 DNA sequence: TGTGCCTGGAGTGTTACTGACAGCACTGAAGCTTTCTTT. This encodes CAWSVTDSTEAFF.

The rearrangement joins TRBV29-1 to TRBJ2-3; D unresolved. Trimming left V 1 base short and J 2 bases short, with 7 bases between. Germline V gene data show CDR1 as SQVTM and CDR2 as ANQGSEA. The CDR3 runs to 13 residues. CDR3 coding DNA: TGCAGCGTTGAAGGTGCGGACACAGATACGCAGTATTTT. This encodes CSVEGADTDTQYF.

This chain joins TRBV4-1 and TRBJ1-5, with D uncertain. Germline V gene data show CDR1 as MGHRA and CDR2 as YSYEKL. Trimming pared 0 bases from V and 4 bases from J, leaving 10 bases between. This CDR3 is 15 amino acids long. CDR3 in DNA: TGCGCCAGCAGCCAAGACGAACTTGCTAATCAGCCCCAGCATTTT. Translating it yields CASSQDELANQPQHF.

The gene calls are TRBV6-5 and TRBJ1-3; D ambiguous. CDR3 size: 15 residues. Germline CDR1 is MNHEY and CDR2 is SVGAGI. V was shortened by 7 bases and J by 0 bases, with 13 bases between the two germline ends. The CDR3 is CASTTPGSSGNTIYF. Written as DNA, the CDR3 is TGTGCCAGCACTACCCCCGGGAGCTCTGGAAACACCATATATTTT.